Below are 5 T cell receptor beta chains sequenced from a single sample in a study of blood T cell repertoires in COVID-19 (dated by TCRdb to about 2020). The library was generated by the immunoSEQ multiplex PCR assay. TCRdb mirrors the immuneACCESS table, restricted to in-frame sequences. Some clones are absent from its copies; in checked studies, under half trace to an unresolved V gene, and the reason for the others is unknown. This sample has some 100,000 clones in its table, and over 85% of those were observed once. Together, the top ten hold around 5.4% of the sample. The sequenced sample consisted of peripheral blood. These receptors all stem from a man between 65 and 85 years old with acute or convalescent COVID-19.

V is TRBV5-6 and J is TRBJ1-4; 8 nucleotides align to TRBD1. The CDR3 is made up of 14 amino acids. V lost 5 bases and J lost 3; bases outside the gene matches: 3. Per germline, CDR1 SGHDT and CDR2 YYEEEE. CDR3 DNA: TGTGCCAGCAGGTTGACAGGGGCTAATGAAAAACTGTTTTTT. This encodes CASRLTGANEKLFF.

This sequence joins TRBV28 and TRBJ2-7, with TRBD1 as a possible D gene (5 bases). Germline assignment: CDR1 MDHEN and CDR2 SYDVKM. V lost 9 bases and J lost 6, with 18 bases in between. CDR3 length: 13 amino acids. The DNA for the CDR3 is TGTGCCAGTGATGGGCAGGGTCAAGGCGAGCAGTACTTC. Amino acid sequence: CASDGQGQGEQYF.

J is TRBJ2-3 and V is TRBV3-1 (or the pseudogene TRBV3-2); 10 nucleotides match TRBD1. The CDR3 is 16 residues long. Trimming removed 3 bases from V and 2 bases from J; junction bases left unmatched: 5. The germline gives CDR1 LGHDT, CDR2 YNNKEL (reference sequence). This chain's CDR3 is CASSQGQGTITDTQYF. Written as DNA, the CDR3 is TGTGCCAGCAGCCAGGGACAGGGGACTATCACAGATACGCAGTATTTT.

In this sample, this clone turned up once. The chain joins TRBV23-1 to TRBJ2-7, with a weak D call TRBD2 (6 bases). TRBV23-1 is flagged as an ORF with uncertain function. The V and J ends lost 3 bases and 2 bases respectively, with 11 bases between them. The CDR3 loop spans 14 amino acids. The CDR3 coding sequence is TGCGCCAGCAGTCAGCGGGGACCCGCCTACGAGCAGTACTTC. It encodes CASSQRGPAYEQYF.

The chain joins TRBV6-5 to TRBJ2-5; 7 bases are a match to TRBD2. CDR3 size: 14 residues. J was trimmed by 2 bases and V by 5 bases; bases with no gene match: 5. Per germline, CDR1 MNHEY and CDR2 SVGAGI. The chain's CDR3 is CASSTGTIQETQYF. The CDR3, as DNA: TGTGCCAGCAGTACGGGGACTATTCAAGAGACCCAGTACTTC.